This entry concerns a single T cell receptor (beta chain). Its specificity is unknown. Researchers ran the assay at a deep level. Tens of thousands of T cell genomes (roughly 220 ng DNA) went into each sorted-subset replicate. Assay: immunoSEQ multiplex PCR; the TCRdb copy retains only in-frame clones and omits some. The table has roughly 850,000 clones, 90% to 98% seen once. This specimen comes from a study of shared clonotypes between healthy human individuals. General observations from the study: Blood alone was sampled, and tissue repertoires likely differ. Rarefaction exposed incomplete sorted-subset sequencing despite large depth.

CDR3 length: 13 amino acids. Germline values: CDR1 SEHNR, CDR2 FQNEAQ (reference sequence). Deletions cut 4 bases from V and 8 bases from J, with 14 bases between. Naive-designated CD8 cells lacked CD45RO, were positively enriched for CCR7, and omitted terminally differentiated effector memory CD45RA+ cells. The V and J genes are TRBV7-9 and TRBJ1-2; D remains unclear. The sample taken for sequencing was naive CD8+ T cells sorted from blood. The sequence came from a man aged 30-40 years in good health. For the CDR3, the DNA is TGTGCCAGCAGCTCGCTTCCAAGGTTGGGCTACACCTTC. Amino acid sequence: CASSSLPRLGYTF. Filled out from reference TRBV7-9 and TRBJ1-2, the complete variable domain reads DTGVSQNPRHKITKRGQNVTFRCDPISEHNRLYWYRQTLGQGPEFLTYFQNEAQLEKSRLLSDRFSAERPKGSFSTLEIQRTEQGDSAMYLCASSSLPRLGYTFGSGTRLTVV.